This T cell receptor beta chain was observed in a study of cytomegalovirus exposure and HLA in healthy donors. Findings of the study overall: Researchers reported that a few CMV-associated chains were confirmed in vitro as CMV antigen-specific. A link between a missense DCLRE1C variant and TCR beta V- and J-gene trimming emerged from a later analysis.

PCR was performed using 60 Vbeta and 13 Jbeta primers. TCRdb's copy holds only in-frame clones and misses some; the assay was immunoSEQ multiplex PCR. The sample has approximately 110,000 clones. The ends lost 5 bases at V and 2 bases at J; junction bases unmatched: 5. The CDR3 sequence is 14 residues long. The germline V gene encodes CDR1 MDHEN and CDR2 SYDVKM. As concerns this clone: Its antigen is unknown.

This clonotype was sampled from a man aged 18 to 29 in good health and CMV-seronegative. Sequenced: PBMCs. The V call is TRBV28, the J call TRBJ2-7; the match to TRBD1 covers 8 bases. CDR3 amino acids: CASSLDRGTYEQYF. The CDR3 DNA follows: TGTGCCAGCAGTCTCGACAGGGGCACCTACGAGCAGTACTTC.